This TCR beta chain stems from a study of Ad26.COV2.S vaccination and SARS-CoV-2 variants. The table came from immunoSEQ multiplex PCR; TCRdb's copy has only in-frame clones and leaves some out. The sample gives 350,000 to 450,000 clones, 92% of which show up once; around 4.2% is in the top ten. Trimming removed 3 bases at V and 4 bases at J, with 9 bases between. CDR3 length equals 13 residues. Germline CDR1 is LNHDA and CDR2 is SQIVND (reference sequence). The specimen was peripheral blood, collected after recovery from COVID-19. The sequence derives from a human donor who had recovered from COVID-19. The chain combines TRBV19 with TRBJ1-2; D is undetermined. This CDR3 reads CASSMEGVYGYTF. CDR3 sequence (DNA): TGTGCCAGTAGTATGGAGGGTGTCTATGGCTACACCTTC.